These 21 T cell receptor beta chains were sequenced from one sample in a study of T cells in Graves' hyperthyroidism and ophthalmopathy. There were TCR beta CDR3 regions amplified from RNA transcripts. First-round RT-PCR targeting the TCR CDR3 was performed with the HTBI primer set. From the multiplex PCR reads, TCRdb called clonotypes with MiXCR, one entry per CDR3 protein. The sample shows a few hundred thousand distinct CDR3 sequences, 12% to 15% of them seen only once. Sequenced material: blood. These receptors all stem from a woman between 40 and 50 years old with Graves' hyperthyroidism.

V gene TRBV20-1 combines with J gene TRBJ2-7; unclear D gene. The CDR3 totals 11 residues. V was shortened by 7 bases and J by 4 bases, with 11 bases between the two germline ends. In germline, CDR1 is DFQATT, CDR2 SNEGSKA (reference sequence). The CDR3, as DNA: TGCAGTGGTCAAGGGAATTACGAGCAGTACTTC. It encodes CSGQGNYEQYF.

The chain couples TRBV5-1 to TRBJ2-1; TRBD2 agrees at 10 bases. J lost 8 bases, V lost 1 base, and 9 bases had no gene match. The CDR3 is 16 residues long. Germline CDR1 and CDR2: SGHRS and YFSETQ. CDR3 protein: CASSLMASGSSDEQFF. CDR3 bases: TGCGCCAGCAGCTTGATGGCTAGCGGGAGTTCGGATGAGCAGTTCTTC.

In its sample, this clonotype was seen many times. The gene calls are TRBV28 and TRBJ2-7; D is perhaps TRBD1 (5 bases). Germline V gives CDR1 MDHEN, CDR2 SYDVKM. V was pared by 1 base and J by 3 bases, with 7 bases between. This CDR3 is built from 13 residues. The CDR3 DNA reads as TGTGCCAGCAGTTTATCACAGGACTACGAGCAGTACTTC. It encodes CASSLSQDYEQYF.

This clonotype was seen many times. The rearrangement uses TRBV6-6 and TRBJ1-1; D is possibly TRBD1 (5 bases). V gave up 2 bases and J gave up 5 bases, with 6 bases separating them. Germline V lookup: CDR1 MNHNY, CDR2 SVGAGI (reference sequence). The CDR3 is made up of 12 amino acids. CDR3 bases: TGTGCCAGCAGTTACGGGGGGACTGAAGCTTTCTTT. This gives the protein CASSYGGTEAFF.

This clonotype showed up many times. This rearrangement joins TRBV28 to TRBJ2-6; D not resolved. V was shortened by 6 bases and J by 1 base, with 13 bases between the two germline ends. This CDR3 is 16 amino acids long. The germline V gene encodes CDR1 MDHEN and CDR2 SYDVKM. Here the CDR3 reads CASRPSKDSGANVLTF. CDR3 in DNA: TGTGCCAGCAGACCTTCAAAGGATTCTGGGGCCAACGTCCTGACTTTC.

This clonotype was recorded once. The chain has TRBV5-6 and TRBJ1-2, with D maybe TRBD1 (5 bases). The ends were cut back, 4 bases at V and 11 bases at J, with 12 bases in the middle. CDR3 size: 11 residues. CDR1 is SGHDT, CDR2 YYEEEE, per germline. CDR3 DNA sequence: TGTGCCAGCAGCCGATCAGGGTGGTACACCTTC. It encodes CASSRSGWYTF.

The V gene is TRBV28, the J gene TRBJ1-2; D gene unclear. In germline, CDR1 is MDHEN, CDR2 SYDVKM. The CDR3 runs 13 residues. V was cut by 2 bases and J by 8 bases, with 12 bases left in between. CDR3 in DNA: TGTGCCAGCAGTTTAACAGCGGGAGGCGGCTACACCTTC. Translation: CASSLTAGGGYTF.

This clonotype was detected many times. This sequence joins TRBV6-1 and TRBJ1-5; D is undetermined. V was cut by 6 bases and J by 7 bases, with 19 bases left in between. CDR3 length: 15 amino acids. Germline-derived CDR1 and CDR2 are MNHNS and SASEGT. As DNA, the CDR3 is TGTGCCAGCAGCTTCTCTCGCCCCATTGGGCAGCCCCAGCATTTT. It yields the protein CASSFSRPIGQPQHF.

This clonotype appeared many times. V gene TRBV30 combines with J gene TRBJ2-1, with 9 bases lining up with TRBD2. Per the germline V gene, CDR1 is GTSNPN and CDR2 is SVGIG (reference sequence). This CDR3 region has 13 residues. V gave up 5 bases and J gave up 7 bases; unmatched junction bases: 6. The CDR3 sequence is CAWVSGSGNEQFF. As DNA, the CDR3 is TGTGCCTGGGTTAGCGGGAGTGGGAATGAGCAGTTCTTC.

The rearrangement joins TRBV3-1 to TRBJ2-7; 9 nucleotides match TRBD2. The CDR3 covers 15 residues. V shed 0 bases, J shed 2 bases, and the junction held 2 bases outside the gene matches. CDR1 is LGHDT, CDR2 YNNKEL, per germline (reference sequence). DNA of the CDR3: TGTGCCAGCAGCCAAGAACTAGCGGGTCCCTACGAGCAGTACTTC. Its protein is CASSQELAGPYEQYF.

This clonotype was detected a few times. This chain links TRBV27 with TRBJ1-1; D is possibly TRBD1 (5 bases). The CDR3 is 16 amino acids. V lost 3 bases and J lost 2, with 16 bases in between. Germline lookup yields CDR1 MNHEY and CDR2 SMNVEV (reference sequence). In DNA form, the CDR3 reads TGTGCCAGCAGTTTTCGCCCCATTAGGACAAACACTGAAGCTTTCTTT. It specifies CASSFRPIRTNTEAFF.

This chain uses TRBV5-1 with TRBJ2-7; maybe TRBD2 (6 bases). Germline V CDR1 and CDR2: SGHRS, YFSETQ. Between the trimmed V and J ends, which lost 4 bases and 0 bases, there was a span of 8 bases. The CDR3 contains 13 residues. DNA for the CDR3: TGCGCCAGCAGCCGGGGGTACTCCTACGAGCAGTACTTC. This sequence encodes CASSRGYSYEQYF.

This clonotype was seen only a few times. The gene calls are TRBV18 and TRBJ1-4, with 7 bases lining up with TRBD1. The CDR3 is made up of 16 amino acids. Losses at the gene ends were 6 bases for V and 0 bases for J; bases not matched to a gene: 7. CDR1 and CDR2 (germline): KGHSH, LQKENI. The CDR3 DNA sequence: TGTGCCAGCTCTGCCGGACAGGCGGCAACTAATGAAAAACTGTTTTTT. It yields the protein CASSAGQAATNEKLFF. The full variable domain, in which reference TRBV18 and TRBJ1-4 provide the parts outside the CDR3, is NAGVMQNPRHLVRRRGQEARLRCSPMKGHSHVYWYRQLPEEGLKFMVYLQKENIIDESGMPKERFSAEFPKEGPSILRIQQVVRGDSAAYFCASSAGQAATNEKLFFGSGTQLSVL.

CDR3 in amino acids: CASRIDRGNTEAFF. CDR3 nucleotide sequence: TGTGCCAGCAGAATCGACAGGGGAAACACTGAAGCTTTCTTT. The chain links TRBV27 to TRBJ1-1; 8 bases fit TRBD1. Germline CDR1 and CDR2: MNHEY and SMNVEV (reference sequence). Losses at the gene ends were 6 bases for V and 2 bases for J; bases not matched to a gene: 5. The CDR3 has 14 residues.

This clonotype was picked up many times. This chain joins TRBV20-1 and TRBJ2-5; 12 positions agree with TRBD1. Germline CDR1 is DFQATT and CDR2 is SNEGSKA (reference sequence). The length of the CDR3 is 13 residues. V lost 6 bases to trimming and J lost 5 bases; unmatched junction nucleotides: 4. The CDR3 sequence: CSAGDRGRETQYF. The CDR3 DNA is TGCAGTGCAGGGGACAGGGGGCGCGAGACCCAGTACTTC.

In this sample, this clonotype turned up many times. The rearrangement joins TRBV3-1 to TRBJ2-3; TRBD1 is a possible D gene (5 bases). Between the trimmed V and J ends, which lost 1 base and 4 bases, there was a span of 9 bases. The CDR3 covers 14 residues. Germline V gives CDR1 LGHDT, CDR2 YNNKEL (reference sequence). CDR3 protein: CASSQAPGSDTQYF. The CDR3 nucleotides read TGTGCCAGCAGCCAAGCTCCAGGGTCAGATACGCAGTATTTT.

This clonotype was seen ten or more times. The chain has TRBV28 and TRBJ2-1; D unclear. V was pared by 3 bases and J by 9 bases, with 15 bases between. CDR3 length: 14 amino acids. The germline gives CDR1 MDHEN, CDR2 SYDVKM. The CDR3 is CASSFGIKKSEQFF. The CDR3 DNA follows: TGTGCCAGCAGTTTTGGGATAAAAAAGAGTGAGCAGTTCTTC. The entire variable domain, with the rest obtained from reference TRBV28 and TRBJ2-1, is as follows: DVKVTQSSRYLVKRTGEKVFLECVQDMDHENMFWYRQDPGLGLRLIYFSYDVKMKEKGDIPEGYSVSREKKERFSLILESASTNQTSMYLCASSFGIKKSEQFFGPGTRLTVL.

This clonotype has ten or more counts. The J gene is TRBJ2-1, the V gene TRBV12-5; TRBD2 agrees at 7 bases. CDR3 length: 17 amino acids. With V trimmed by 0 bases and J by 0 bases, 5 bases remained unmatched. CDR1 and CDR2 from the germline V gene are LGHNT and FRNRAP. The CDR3 protein is CASGLVSGGTSYNEQFF. CDR3 nucleotide sequence: TGTGCTAGTGGTTTGGTCTCGGGAGGAACCTCCTACAATGAGCAGTTCTTC.

The sample holds many counts of this clonotype. The CDR3 is CASSPGDRGGNTIYF. Here the CDR3 DNA reads TGTGCCAGCAGCCCTGGGGACAGGGGTGGAAACACCATATATTTT. This sequence joins TRBV3-1 and TRBJ1-3; 10 bases map to TRBD1. V gave up 4 bases and J gave up 3 bases; unmatched junction bases: 3. CDR1 is LGHDT, CDR2 YNNKEL, per germline (reference sequence). The length of the CDR3 is 15 residues.

The table lists this clonotype with a few counts. The CDR3 region has the DNA TGTGCCAGTAGTGCAGGGGGACACGGGAACACTGAAGCTTTCTTT. Protein: CASSAGGHGNTEAFF. This rearrangement joins TRBV19 to TRBJ1-1; 7 nucleotides line up with TRBD1. CDR1 LNHDA and CDR2 SQIVND come from the germline V gene (reference sequence). The trim removed 5 bases at V and 1 base at J, leaving 7 bases unmatched. The CDR3 has 15 residues.

This clonotype was detected only a few times. The CDR3 region has the DNA TGCGCCAGCAGAAATTCCGGACTAGGCACAGATACGCAGTATTTT. It codes for CASRNSGLGTDTQYF. The chain is built from TRBV5-1 and TRBJ2-3; 7 bases match TRBD2. V lost 5 bases to trimming and J lost 1 base; unmatched junction nucleotides: 7. Germline CDR1 SGHRS, CDR2 YFSETQ. CDR3 length: 15 residues.